The 7 T cell receptor beta chains reported below all come from one sample, sequenced in a study of shared clonotypes between healthy human individuals. Here immunoSEQ multiplex PCR was the method, and the copy in TCRdb shows in-frame clones only, minus some. The table lists under 200,000 clones, approximately 92% of them singletons, with around 0.072% in the top ten. The sequenced sample was naive CD4+ T cells sorted from blood. The sample's subset: CD45RA+ positively selected. All receptors derive from a young woman in good health.

This clone has only one observation. This rearrangement joins TRBV19 to TRBJ2-7; 7 nucleotides match TRBD2. Germline trimming cut 4 bases from V and 2 bases from J; bases unmatched to any gene: 11. Germline CDR1 reads LNHDA; CDR2 reads SQIVND (reference sequence). The CDR3 extends over 16 amino acids. The CDR3 here is CASSNTLTSRAYEQYF. CDR3 nucleotides: TGTGCCAGTAGTAATACCCTGACTAGCAGGGCCTACGAGCAGTACTTC.

This chain joins TRBV27 and TRBJ1-2; TRBD1 is a possible D gene (6 bases). Germline CDR1 MNHEY, CDR2 SMNVEV (reference sequence). The ends were cut back, 11 bases at V and 4 bases at J, with 26 bases in the middle. CDR3 length equals 16 residues. CDR3 protein: CADLLGGPPVGYGYTF. The CDR3 DNA reads TGTGCCGACCTACTGGGGGGGCCCCCGGTTGGCTATGGCTACACCTTC.

This chain connects TRBV7-8 to TRBJ2-7, with 13 bases matching TRBD2. The length of the CDR3 is 16 residues. V lost 1 base to trimming and J lost 0 bases; unmatched junction nucleotides: 0. Per germline, CDR1 SGHVS and CDR2 FQNEAQ. Here the CDR3 reads CASSLGTSGSSYEQYF. CDR3 sequence (DNA): TGTGCCAGCAGCTTAGGGACTAGCGGGAGCTCCTACGAGCAGTACTTC.

This sequence joins TRBV28 and TRBJ2-5; TRBD2 aligns across 11 bases. The J call is in doubt because the DNA end fits TRBJ2-7 better. Germline loops: CDR1 MDHEN, CDR2 SYDVKM. The CDR3 contains 13 residues. CDR3 bases: TGTGCCAGTCGAGGGACTAGCGGCTACGAGCAGTACTTC. It is translated as CASRGTSGYEQYF.

This chain links TRBV5-1 with TRBJ2-5; D might be TRBD1 (5 bases). The J call may be faulty, since TRBJ2-7 better matches the DNA end. From germline, CDR1 is SGHRS and CDR2 YFSETQ. The CDR3 is made up of 13 amino acids. CDR3 amino acids: CASSIRGSYEQYF. As DNA, the CDR3 is TGCGCCAGCAGCATTAGGGGTTCCTACGAGCAGTACTTC.

The V call is TRBV5-4, the J call TRBJ2-7; no definite D call. V lost 5 bases and J lost 1, with 19 bases in between. Germline V gene lookup returns CDR1 SGHNT and CDR2 YYREEE (reference sequence). The CDR3 covers 16 residues. The chain's CDR3 is CASRPSLEDRSYEQYF. The CDR3 region has the DNA TGTGCCAGCAGACCCTCTCTCGAGGACCGTTCCTACGAGCAGTACTTC.

The chain carries TRBV28 and TRBJ1-4; D is unclear. CDR3 length equals 12 residues. Looked up from germline, CDR1 is MDHEN and CDR2 is SYDVKM. Trimming stripped 9 bases from V and 8 bases from J, with 13 bases between. The CDR3 region is CASSGLSEKLFF. The CDR3, as DNA: TGTGCCAGTTCGGGGTTGTCGGAAAAACTGTTTTTT.